The 2 T cell receptor beta chains below were found in one sample sequenced in a study of shared clonotypes between healthy human individuals. TCRdb's copy holds only in-frame clones and misses some; the assay was immunoSEQ multiplex PCR. The top ten hold roughly 49% of the sample, which has tens of thousands of clones, about 65% seen once. Sequencing was done on a sample of memory CD8+ T cells sorted from blood. The subset: CD45RO+ cells pooled with CCR7-negative TemRA cells. These receptors all come from a man aged 25-40 years in good health.

The chain recombines TRBV11-2 with TRBJ2-7, with TRBD2 matching over 7 bases. V lost 1 base to trimming and J lost 4 bases; unmatched junction nucleotides: 10. Per the germline V gene, CDR1 is SGHAT and CDR2 is FQNNGV. The CDR3 is 16 residues long. CDR3 protein: CASSLVTLAETYEQYF. In nucleotides, the CDR3 is TGTGCCAGCAGCTTAGTCACGCTAGCGGAAACATACGAGCAGTACTTC.

The chain uses TRBV19 and TRBJ2-2; D is ambiguous. CDR3 length equals 15 residues. The germline CDR1 and CDR2 sequences are LNHDA and SQIVND (reference sequence). With 9 bases removed from V and 2 bases from J, the gap between germline ends came to 16 bases. CDR3 amino acids: CASTPYDANTGELFF. CDR3 DNA sequence: TGTGCCAGCACCCCCTATGATGCTAACACCGGGGAGCTGTTTTTT.